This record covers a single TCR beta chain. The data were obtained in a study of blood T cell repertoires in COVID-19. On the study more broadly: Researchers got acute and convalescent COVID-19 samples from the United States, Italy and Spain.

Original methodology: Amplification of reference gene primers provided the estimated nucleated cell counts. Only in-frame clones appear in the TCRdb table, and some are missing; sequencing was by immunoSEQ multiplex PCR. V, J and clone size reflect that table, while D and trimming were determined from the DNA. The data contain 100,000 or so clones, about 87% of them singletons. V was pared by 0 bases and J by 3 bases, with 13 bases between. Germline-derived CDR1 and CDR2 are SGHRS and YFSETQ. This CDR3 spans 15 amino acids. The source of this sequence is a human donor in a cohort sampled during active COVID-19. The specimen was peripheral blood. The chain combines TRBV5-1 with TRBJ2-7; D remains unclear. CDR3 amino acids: CASSLASGSFYEQYF. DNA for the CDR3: TGCGCCAGCAGCTTGGCATCTGGTAGCTTCTACGAGCAGTACTTC.